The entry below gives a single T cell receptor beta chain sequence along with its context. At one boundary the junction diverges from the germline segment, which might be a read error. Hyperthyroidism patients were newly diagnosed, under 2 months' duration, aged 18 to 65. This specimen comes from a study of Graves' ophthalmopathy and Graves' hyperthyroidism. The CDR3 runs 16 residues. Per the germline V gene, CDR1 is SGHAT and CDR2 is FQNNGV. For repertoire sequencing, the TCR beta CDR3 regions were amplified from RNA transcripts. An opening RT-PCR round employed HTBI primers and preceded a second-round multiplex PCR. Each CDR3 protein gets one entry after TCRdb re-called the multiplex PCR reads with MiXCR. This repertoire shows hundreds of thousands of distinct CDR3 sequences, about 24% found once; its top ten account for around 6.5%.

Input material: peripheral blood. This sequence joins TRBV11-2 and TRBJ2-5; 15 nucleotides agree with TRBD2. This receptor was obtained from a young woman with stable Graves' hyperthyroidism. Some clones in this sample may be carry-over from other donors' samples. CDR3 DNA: TGTTCCAGCAGCTCGGGACTAGCGGGAGGACAAGAGACCCAGTACTTC. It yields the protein CSSSSGLAGGQETQYF.